Here is one TCR beta chain with its context. These data belong to a study of cytomegalovirus exposure and HLA in healthy donors. Trimming shortened V by 4 bases and J by 7 bases, and 27 bases separated the two germline ends. The CDR3 has 18 amino acids. Germline V gene sequence: CDR1 SGDLS, CDR2 YYNGEE. Every donor was a healthy person donating bone marrow. This PCR relied on a set of 60 Vbeta primers and 13 Jbeta primers. Produced via immunoSEQ multiplex PCR; TCRdb's table is partial and in-frame only. The table includes about 210,000 clones, 87% detected once. The sample comprised PBMCs. V usage is TRBV9 and J usage is TRBJ2-1; D might be TRBD2 (7 bases). This sequence was found in a boy aged 2 to 9 in good health and CMV-seronegative. The CDR3 DNA reads TGTGCCAGCAGCATCCGAGCGGTTGGTGGGGGAGGGGGGAATGAGCAGTTCTTC. The encoded protein is CASSIRAVGGGGGNEQFF.